This T cell receptor (beta chain) came from a study of quantifying T cell responses using KT2 cells. Study-level information: TCR alpha and beta constant-region primers primed reverse transcription of RNA.

Each cDNA got a UMI-containing oligo ligated at its 3' end. The first PCR ran roughly 4 cycles with an equimolar RC1.1 and RC1.2 beta primer mix. TCRdb independently ran MiXCR on the UMI-ligation and nested PCR reads; one entry per CDR3 protein. The data contain tens of thousands of distinct CDR3 sequences, roughly 11% of them seen just once; the ten biggest clones take up 10%. This clonotype was recorded a few times. CDR1 and CDR2 (germline): SGHNT, YYREEE (reference sequence). The germline V and J ends were trimmed by 0 bases and 0 bases, with 19 bases remaining between them. The CDR3 is 18 amino acids.

This receptor was taken from a human donor. The chain uses TRBV5-4 and TRBJ2-7; possibly TRBD2 for D (5 bases). Source material: PBMCs spiked with cells of the T cell clone KT2. This chain's CDR3 is CASSLDPGISSISYEQYF. The DNA of the CDR3 is TGTGCCAGCAGCTTGGATCCGGGAATTTCTTCTATCTCCTACGAGCAGTACTTC.